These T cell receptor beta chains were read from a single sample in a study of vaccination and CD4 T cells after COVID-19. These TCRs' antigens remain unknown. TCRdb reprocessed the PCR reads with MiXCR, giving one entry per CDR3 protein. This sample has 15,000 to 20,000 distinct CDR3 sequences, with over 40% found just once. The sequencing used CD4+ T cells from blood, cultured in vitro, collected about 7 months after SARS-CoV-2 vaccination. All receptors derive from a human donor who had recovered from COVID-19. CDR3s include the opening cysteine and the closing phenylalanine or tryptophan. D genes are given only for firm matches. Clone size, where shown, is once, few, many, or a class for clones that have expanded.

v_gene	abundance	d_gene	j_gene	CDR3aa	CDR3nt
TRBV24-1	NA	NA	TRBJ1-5	CATSDDSHQPQHF	TGTGCCACCAGTGATGACAGTCATCAGCCCCAGCATTTT
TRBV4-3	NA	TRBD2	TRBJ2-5	CASSYSGSGETQYF	TGCGCCAGCAGCTACAGCGGGAGCGGGGAGACCCAGTACTTC
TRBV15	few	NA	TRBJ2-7	CATSRERGNYEQYF	TGTGCCACCAGCAGGGAAAGGGGGAACTACGAGCAGTACTTC
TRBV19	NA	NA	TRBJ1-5	CASSGQFGDQPQHF	TGTGCCAGTAGTGGGCAGTTTGGGGATCAGCCTCAGCATTTT
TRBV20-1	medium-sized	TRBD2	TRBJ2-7	CSASLGEGYEQYF	TGCAGTGCTAGTTTAGGGGAGGGCTACGAGCAGTACTTC
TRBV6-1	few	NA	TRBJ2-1	CASKDYYNEQFF	TGTGCCAGCAAGGACTACTACAATGAGCAGTTCTTC
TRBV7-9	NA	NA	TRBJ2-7	CASSRDSRFWYF	TGTGCCAGCAGCCGGGACTCGAGATTCTGGTACTTC
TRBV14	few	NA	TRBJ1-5	CASSQEGIGEGNQPQHF	TGTGCCAGCAGCCAAGAGGGGATAGGGGAGGGCAATCAGCCCCAGCATTTT
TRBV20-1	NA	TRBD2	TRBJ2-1	CSARDLVGLAGGAYNEQFF	TGCAGTGCTAGAGATCTCGTAGGGCTAGCGGGGGGGGCCTACAATGAGCAGTTCTTC
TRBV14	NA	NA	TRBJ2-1	CASGGRSYNEQFF	TGTGCCAGCGGTGGGCGCTCCTACAATGAGCAGTTCTTC
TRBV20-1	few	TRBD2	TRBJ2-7	CSASPGLAIYEQYF	TGCAGTGCTAGCCCCGGACTAGCTATTTACGAGCAGTACTTC
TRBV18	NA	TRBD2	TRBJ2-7	CASSPQHGGNAYEQYF	TGTGCCAGCTCACCACAACACGGGGGGAACGCTTACGAGCAGTACTTC
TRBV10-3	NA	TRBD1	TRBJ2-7	CAISETQGQGSYEQYF	TGTGCCATCAGTGAGACTCAGGGACAGGGCAGCTACGAGCAGTACTTC
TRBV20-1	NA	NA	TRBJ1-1	CSARPPAVTEAFF	TGCAGTGCTCGACCCCCCGCGGTCACTGAAGCTTTCTTT
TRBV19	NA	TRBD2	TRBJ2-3	CASQPGLLTDTQYF	TGTGCCAGCCAACCGGGACTACTCACAGATACGCAGTATTTT
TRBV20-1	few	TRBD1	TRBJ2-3	CSAVDRGRPDTQYF	TGCAGTGCGGTAGACAGGGGGCGGCCAGATACGCAGTATTTT
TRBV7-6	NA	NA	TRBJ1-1	CASSLVSSGDTEAFF	TGTGCCAGCAGCTTAGTTTCCTCGGGGGACACTGAAGCTTTCTTT
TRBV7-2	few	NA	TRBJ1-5	CASSTRGGQGQPQHF	TGTGCCAGCAGTACCCGGGGGGGGCAAGGGCAGCCCCAGCATTTT
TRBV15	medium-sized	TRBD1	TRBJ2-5	CATSRGDREETQYF	TGTGCCACCAGCAGGGGGGACAGGGAAGAGACCCAGTACTTC
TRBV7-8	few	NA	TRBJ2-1	CASSLEGAPYNEQFF	TGTGCCAGCAGCTTAGAAGGGGCGCCCTACAATGAGCAGTTCTTC
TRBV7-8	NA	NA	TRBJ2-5	CASSARETQYF	TGTGCCAGCAGCGCGCGGGAGACCCAGTACTTC
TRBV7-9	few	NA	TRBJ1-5	CASSLQGSNQPQHF	TGTGCCAGCAGCTTACAGGGTAGCAATCAGCCCCAGCATTTT